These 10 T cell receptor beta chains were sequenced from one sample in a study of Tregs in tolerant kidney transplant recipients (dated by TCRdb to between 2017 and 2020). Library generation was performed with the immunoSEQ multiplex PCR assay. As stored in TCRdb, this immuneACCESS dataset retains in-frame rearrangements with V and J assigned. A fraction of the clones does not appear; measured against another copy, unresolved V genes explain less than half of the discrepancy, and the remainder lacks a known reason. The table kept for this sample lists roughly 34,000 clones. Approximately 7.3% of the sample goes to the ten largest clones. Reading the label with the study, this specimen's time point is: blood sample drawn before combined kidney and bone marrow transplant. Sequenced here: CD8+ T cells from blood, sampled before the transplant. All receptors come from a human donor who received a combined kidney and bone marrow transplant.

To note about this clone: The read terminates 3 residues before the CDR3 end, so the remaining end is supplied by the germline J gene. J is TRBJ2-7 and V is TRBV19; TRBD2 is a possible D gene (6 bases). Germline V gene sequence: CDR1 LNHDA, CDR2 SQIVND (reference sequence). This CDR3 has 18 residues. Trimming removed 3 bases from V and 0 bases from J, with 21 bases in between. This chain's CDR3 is CASSIVLISGDLSYEQYF. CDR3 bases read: TGTGCCAGTAGTATTGTTCTGATTTCGGGGGACCTCTCCTACGAG.

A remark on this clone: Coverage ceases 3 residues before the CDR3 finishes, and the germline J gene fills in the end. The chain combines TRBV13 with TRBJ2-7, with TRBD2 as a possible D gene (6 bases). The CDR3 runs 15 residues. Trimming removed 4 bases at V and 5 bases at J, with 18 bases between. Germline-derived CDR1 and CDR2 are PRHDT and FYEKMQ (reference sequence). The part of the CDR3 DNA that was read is TGTGCCAGCAGCTCCGTCGGCGGGGTGGCCCACGAG. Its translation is CASSSVGGVAHE. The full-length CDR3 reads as CASSSVGGVAHEQYF.

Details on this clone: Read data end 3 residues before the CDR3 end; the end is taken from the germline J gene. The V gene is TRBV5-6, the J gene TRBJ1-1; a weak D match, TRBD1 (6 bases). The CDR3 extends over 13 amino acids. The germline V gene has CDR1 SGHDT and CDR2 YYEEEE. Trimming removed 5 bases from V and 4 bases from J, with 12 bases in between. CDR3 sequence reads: CASRAGASTEAFF. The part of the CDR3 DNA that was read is TGTGCCAGCAGGGCGGGGGCGAGCACTGAA.

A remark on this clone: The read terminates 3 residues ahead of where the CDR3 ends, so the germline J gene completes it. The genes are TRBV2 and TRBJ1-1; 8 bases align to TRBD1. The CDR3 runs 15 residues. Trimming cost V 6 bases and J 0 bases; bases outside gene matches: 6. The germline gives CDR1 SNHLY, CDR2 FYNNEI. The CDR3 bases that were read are TGTGCCAGCAGGGAACAGGGGGGCATGAACACTGAA. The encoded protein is CASREQGGMNTE. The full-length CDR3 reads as CASREQGGMNTEAFF.

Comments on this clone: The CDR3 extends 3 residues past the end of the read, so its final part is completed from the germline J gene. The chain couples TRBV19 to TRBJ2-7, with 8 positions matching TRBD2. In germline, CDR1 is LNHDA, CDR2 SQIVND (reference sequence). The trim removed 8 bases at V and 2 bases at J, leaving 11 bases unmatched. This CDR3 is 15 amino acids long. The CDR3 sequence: CASSAAAGETYEQYF. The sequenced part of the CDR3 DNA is TGTGCCAGTTCGGCGGCAGCGGGGGAAACCTACGAG.

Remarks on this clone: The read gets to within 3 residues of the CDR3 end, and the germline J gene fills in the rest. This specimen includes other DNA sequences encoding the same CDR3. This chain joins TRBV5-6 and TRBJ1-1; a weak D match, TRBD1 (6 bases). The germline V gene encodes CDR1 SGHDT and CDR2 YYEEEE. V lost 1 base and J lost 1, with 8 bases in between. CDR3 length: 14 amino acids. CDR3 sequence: CASSLPGENTEAFF. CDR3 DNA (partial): TGTGCCAGCAGCTTGCCAGGGGAGAACACTGAA.

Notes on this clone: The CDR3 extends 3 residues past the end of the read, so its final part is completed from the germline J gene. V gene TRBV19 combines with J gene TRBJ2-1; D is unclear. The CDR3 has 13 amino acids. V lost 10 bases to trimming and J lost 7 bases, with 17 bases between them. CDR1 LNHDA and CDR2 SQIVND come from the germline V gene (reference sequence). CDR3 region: CATLAGRLNEQFF. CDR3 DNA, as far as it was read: TGTGCCACCCTCGCTGGCAGGCTAAATGAG.

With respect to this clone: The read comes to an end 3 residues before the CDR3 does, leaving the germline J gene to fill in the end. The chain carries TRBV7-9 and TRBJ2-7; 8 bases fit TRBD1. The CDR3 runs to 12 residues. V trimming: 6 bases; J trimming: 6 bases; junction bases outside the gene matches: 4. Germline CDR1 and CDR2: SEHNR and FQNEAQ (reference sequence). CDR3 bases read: TGTGCCAGCAGGCCGGACAGGGCCGAG. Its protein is CASRPDRAE. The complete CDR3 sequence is CASRPDRAEQYF.

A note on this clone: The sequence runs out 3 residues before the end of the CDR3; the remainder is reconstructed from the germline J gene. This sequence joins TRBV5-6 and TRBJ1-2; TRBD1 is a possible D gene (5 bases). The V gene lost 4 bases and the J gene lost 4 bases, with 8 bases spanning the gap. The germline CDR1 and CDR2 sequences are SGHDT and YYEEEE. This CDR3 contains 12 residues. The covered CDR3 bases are TGTGCCAGCAGCGGGGGGGGCTATGGC. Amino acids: CASSGGGYG. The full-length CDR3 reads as CASSGGGYGYTF.

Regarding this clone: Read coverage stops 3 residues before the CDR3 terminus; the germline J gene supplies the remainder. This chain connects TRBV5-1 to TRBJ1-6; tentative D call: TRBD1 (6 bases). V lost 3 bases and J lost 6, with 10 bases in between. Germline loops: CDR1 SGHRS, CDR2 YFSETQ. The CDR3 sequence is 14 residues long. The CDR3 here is CASSSGVFNSPLHF. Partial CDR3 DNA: TGCGCCAGCAGCTCAGGGGTTTTTAATTCACCC.